A selection of T cell receptor beta chains follows, all from one sample in a study of patients and donors after allogeneic stem cell transplantation. TCRdb processed the RT-PCR reads anew with MiXCR; each CDR3 protein has one entry. The table includes approximately 430,000 distinct CDR3 sequences, 16% detected once. The sequencing sample was made of blood, either unsorted or a sorted T cell fraction (not recorded which). The source is a human donor who was either an allogeneic HSCT recipient or a stem cell or donor lymphocyte infusion donor (not recorded which). It is not recorded whose cells these are; they may come from a transplant donor. CDR3s include the opening cysteine and the closing phenylalanine or tryptophan. D genes are given only for firm matches. Size is omitted from some rows. Given values are once, few, many or a class for expanded clones.

v_call: TRBV12-3/TRBV12-4
d_call: TRBD2
clone_size: many
j_call: TRBJ2-2
cdr3_nt: TGTGCCAGCAGTCGTCCAGGACTAGCGGGACTCAACACCGGGGAGCTGTTTTTT
cdr3_aa: CASSRPGLAGLNTGELFF

v_call: TRBV20-1
d_call: TRBD1
clone_size: few
j_call: TRBJ2-7
cdr3_nt: TGCAGTGCTAGGGCCCATGGGACAGGGGACTACGAGCAGTACTTC
cdr3_aa: CSARAHGTGDYEQYF

v_call: TRBV12-3/TRBV12-4
d_call: TRBD2
clone_size: .
j_call: TRBJ2-7
cdr3_nt: TGTGCCAGCAGTTCCGAGCGGGGCTACGAGCAGTACTTC
cdr3_aa: CASSSERGYEQYF

v_call: TRBV4-2
d_call: .
clone_size: few
j_call: TRBJ2-7
cdr3_nt: TGTGCCAGCACCAGTAGCTCCTACGAGCAGTACTTC
cdr3_aa: CASTSSSYEQYF

v_call: TRBV7-9
d_call: .
clone_size: .
j_call: TRBJ2-5
cdr3_nt: TGTGCCAGCAGCTTAGTCGCGCCCCAGTACTTC
cdr3_aa: CASSLVAPQYF

v_call: TRBV5-5
d_call: .
clone_size: few
j_call: TRBJ1-1
cdr3_nt: TGTGCCAGCAGCCCTGACGGGTCCCGGGGGACTGAAGCTTTCTTT
cdr3_aa: CASSPDGSRGTEAFF

v_call: TRBV20-1
d_call: TRBD2
clone_size: few
j_call: TRBJ2-2
cdr3_nt: TGCAGTGCTAGAGTTTCGGGGGGGAACACCGGGGAGCTGTTTTTT
cdr3_aa: CSARVSGGNTGELFF

v_call: TRBV20-1
d_call: .
clone_size: .
j_call: TRBJ1-5
cdr3_nt: TGCAGTGCTACCCCCATCCGCCAGGGGTCGGGGCCCCAGCATTTT
cdr3_aa: CSATPIRQGSGPQHF

v_call: TRBV6-1
d_call: TRBD1
clone_size: many
j_call: TRBJ2-3
cdr3_nt: TGTGCCAGCAGCCCCGGACAGGGTGGCACAGATACGCAGTATTTT
cdr3_aa: CASSPGQGGTDTQYF

v_call: TRBV11-3
d_call: .
clone_size: .
j_call: TRBJ2-2
cdr3_nt: TGTGCCAGCAGCTGGGACCCGAACACCGGGGAGCTGTTTTTT
cdr3_aa: CASSWDPNTGELFF

v_call: TRBV29-1
d_call: .
clone_size: many
j_call: TRBJ2-7
cdr3_nt: TGCAGCGTTCGAGTAAGGGACCGGGGGTCCTACGAGCAGTACTTC
cdr3_aa: CSVRVRDRGSYEQYF

v_call: TRBV10-3
d_call: TRBD2
clone_size: .
j_call: TRBJ2-2
cdr3_nt: TGTGCCATCAGGGACCCGCGGGGGAACGGGGAGCTGTTTTTT
cdr3_aa: CAIRDPRGNGELFF

v_call: TRBV5-6
d_call: TRBD1
clone_size: .
j_call: TRBJ1-1
cdr3_nt: TGTGCCAGCAGCTTGCTTACCTACAGGGGAGGTGAAGCTTTCTTT
cdr3_aa: CASSLLTYRGGEAFF

v_call: TRBV1
d_call: .
clone_size: .
j_call: TRBJ2-3
cdr3_nt: TGCACCAGCAGCCAAGATCGAGGACGGACTAGCCCCGATACGCAGTATTTT
cdr3_aa: CTSSQDRGRTSPDTQYF

v_call: TRBV25-1
d_call: TRBD1
clone_size: .
j_call: TRBJ1-6
cdr3_nt: TGTGCCAGCAGTGGACGACAGGGGATAATTCTAGGTTCACCCCTCCACTTT
cdr3_aa: CASSGRQGIILGSPLHF

v_call: TRBV4-1
d_call: TRBD1
clone_size: .
j_call: TRBJ2-4
cdr3_nt: TGCGCCAGCAGCCACAGACAGGGAAAGGTGGACATTCAGTACTTC
cdr3_aa: CASSHRQGKVDIQYF

v_call: TRBV21-1
d_call: .
clone_size: few
j_call: TRBJ2-7
cdr3_nt: TGTGCCAGCAGCAAAGCGTGGGACAGGAGATCCTACGAGCAGTACTTC
cdr3_aa: CASSKAWDRRSYEQYF

v_call: TRBV3-1
d_call: TRBD2
clone_size: few
j_call: TRBJ2-2
cdr3_nt: TGTGCCAGCAGCGAGGGACTAGCGAGCCTCACCGGGGAGCTGTTTTTT
cdr3_aa: CASSEGLASLTGELFF

v_call: TRBV7-9
d_call: TRBD2
clone_size: .
j_call: TRBJ2-3
cdr3_nt: TGTGCCAGCAGCTTAGCGGGGACTAGTTCTACGCAGTATTTT
cdr3_aa: CASSLAGTSSTQYF

v_call: TRBV7-7
d_call: .
clone_size: few
j_call: TRBJ2-7
cdr3_nt: TGTGCCAGCAGCCCCGGACTCGGCACCTACGAGCAGTACTTC
cdr3_aa: CASSPGLGTYEQYF

v_call: TRBV15
d_call: .
clone_size: .
j_call: TRBJ1-5
cdr3_nt: TGTGCCACCAGCCCTCAGGAGGGCCCTCAGCCCCAGCATTTT
cdr3_aa: CATSPQEGPQPQHF

v_call: TRBV27
d_call: .
clone_size: .
j_call: TRBJ1-6
cdr3_nt: TGTGCCAGCAGTTTTCCAGGTGGATCACCCCTCCACTTT
cdr3_aa: CASSFPGGSPLHF

v_call: TRBV7-3
d_call: .
clone_size: .
j_call: TRBJ2-1
cdr3_nt: TGTGCCAGCAGCTTAATAGTAACGGCGGGGATAAGCAATGAGCAGTTCTTC
cdr3_aa: CASSLIVTAGISNEQFF

v_call: TRBV29-1
d_call: .
clone_size: few
j_call: TRBJ2-5
cdr3_nt: TGCAGCGTTGAAATCTTGAGGGGGAGCCGGATTGAGACCCAGTACTTC
cdr3_aa: CSVEILRGSRIETQYF

v_call: TRBV6-2/TRBV6-3
d_call: .
clone_size: few
j_call: TRBJ1-5
cdr3_nt: TGTGCCAGCAGCCGCCAGGGACAGCCCCAGCATTTT
cdr3_aa: CASSRQGQPQHF

v_call: TRBV3-1
d_call: TRBD1
clone_size: few
j_call: TRBJ2-7
cdr3_nt: TGTGCCAGCAGCCAAGAGGGACAGTACGAGCAGTACTTC
cdr3_aa: CASSQEGQYEQYF

v_call: TRBV14
d_call: TRBD2
clone_size: .
j_call: TRBJ2-1
cdr3_nt: TGTGCCAGCAGCCAACACCTTCGGACTAGCGTCTACAATGAGCAGTTCTTC
cdr3_aa: CASSQHLRTSVYNEQFF

v_call: TRBV29-1
d_call: .
clone_size: many
j_call: TRBJ2-1
cdr3_nt: TGCAGCGCTGCCGAGACCTACAATGAGCAGTTCTTC
cdr3_aa: CSAAETYNEQFF

v_call: TRBV3-1
d_call: .
clone_size: .
j_call: TRBJ1-1
cdr3_nt: TGTGCCAGCAGCCAGTCTCGGGAGATGAACACTGAAGCTTTCTTT
cdr3_aa: CASSQSREMNTEAFF

v_call: TRBV2
d_call: .
clone_size: few
j_call: TRBJ2-7
cdr3_nt: TGTGCCAGCAGTGAACGCGGGCAGTACTTC
cdr3_aa: CASSERGQYF

v_call: TRBV15
d_call: .
clone_size: .
j_call: TRBJ1-1
cdr3_nt: TGTGCCACCAGCAGAGATTCCTTGGGGTCGAAAGCTTTCTTT
cdr3_aa: CATSRDSLGSKAFF